This T cell receptor (beta chain) came from a study of response to subunit inactivated influenza vaccine. This clonotype was seen more than once but under ten times. Per the germline V gene, CDR1 is LGHNA and CDR2 is YSLEER. Trimming removed 4 bases at V and 4 bases at J, with 17 bases between. The CDR3 runs to 15 residues. TCRdb ran MiXCR on the RT-PCR reads and lists one entry per CDR3 protein. The table records around 750,000 distinct CDR3 sequences, about 20% of them present only once. The clonotype was recovered from a man between 45 and 60 years old who received an inactivated influenza vaccine. The chain employs TRBV4-3 and TRBJ2-7; possibly TRBD1 or TRBD2 for D (6 bases each). The source was PBMCs from blood, collected about 5 days after vaccination. This chain's CDR3 is CASSPGLGGGYEQYF. Written as DNA, the CDR3 is TGCGCCAGCAGCCCTGGGCTCGGGGGCGGATACGAGCAGTACTTC.